These T cell receptor beta chains were read from a single sample in a study of breast tumors, draining lymph nodes, adjacent tissues. TCRdb reanalysed the multiplex PCR reads using MiXCR and keeps one entry per CDR3 protein. The data hold 150,000 to 200,000 distinct CDR3 sequences, with 33% observed a single time. The sequenced sample was axillary lymph node tissue. The receptors shown here come from a female donor with breast cancer. Some clones in this sample may be carry-over from other donors' samples. The CDR3 runs from the conserved cysteine through the conserved F or W. D genes are given only for firm matches. Size values are once, few and many counts, or a class for expanded clones, and some rows have none.

j_call	clone_size	d_call	v_call	cdr3_nt	cdr3_aa
TRBJ2-1	many	NA	TRBV14	TGTGCCAGCAGCCATCCTCGGGCCTTTGGGAATGAGCAGTTCTTC	CASSHPRAFGNEQFF
TRBJ2-7	few	NA	TRBV6-7	TGTGCCAGCAGTTATTCCAGGGTCGAGCAGTACTTC	CASSYSRVEQYF
TRBJ1-1	NA	NA	TRBV18	TGTGCCAGCTCACCCCCGGTTAGGGTGTGGACTGAAGCTTTCTTT	CASSPPVRVWTEAFF
TRBJ2-3	NA	TRBD2	TRBV24-1	TGTGCCACCAGTGAGTATACTAGCGGGAAGCCGAAGGATACGCAGTATTTT	CATSEYTSGKPKDTQYF
TRBJ1-6	many	NA	TRBV12-3/TRBV12-4	TGTGCCAGCAGTTTTCCGGGTCTACCCCTCCACTTT	CASSFPGLPLHF
TRBJ1-1	few	NA	TRBV12-3/TRBV12-4	TGTGCCAGCACTCAGTCCGGACCAAACACTGAAGCTTTCTTT	CASTQSGPNTEAFF
TRBJ2-7	many	TRBD1	TRBV10-3	TGTGCCATCAGTGATAGAGGGGGCAGCATCGAGCAGTACTTC	CAISDRGGSIEQYF
TRBJ2-1	few	TRBD2	TRBV11-3	TGTGCCAGCAGCTTAAGAAGCGGGAGGGCTCTTTACAATGAGCAGTTCTTC	CASSLRSGRALYNEQFF
TRBJ2-6	NA	NA	TRBV14	TGTGCCAGCAGCCAAGAGATCGGGGCCAACGTCCTGACTTTC	CASSQEIGANVLTF
TRBJ1-2	many	TRBD1	TRBV6-5	TGTGCCAGCATAGGGACAGGGGACTATGGCTACACCTTC	CASIGTGDYGYTF
TRBJ1-4	once	NA	TRBV11-2	TGTGCCAGCAGCTTAGATCTACGTGGTGAAAAACTGTTTTTT	CASSLDLRGEKLFF
TRBJ2-3	many	TRBD2	TRBV12-3/TRBV12-4	TGTGCCAGCAGTCCCTCTGGGAGGGCCATAGATACGCAGTATTTT	CASSPSGRAIDTQYF
TRBJ1-3	NA	NA	TRBV10-3	TGTGCCATCAGGAGCACCGCGGGTTCTGGAAACACCATATATTTT	CAIRSTAGSGNTIYF
TRBJ2-7	many	TRBD2	TRBV12-3/TRBV12-4	TGTGCCAGCAGTACGGGACTATACGAGCAGTACTTC	CASSTGLYEQYF
TRBJ2-1	NA	TRBD2	TRBV20-1	TGCAGTGCTAGGCAGGGACTAGCGGGGAATGAGCAGTTCTTC	CSARQGLAGNEQFF